The rows below give T cell receptor beta chains drawn from one sample of a study of shared clonotypes between healthy human individuals. Profiled with immunoSEQ multiplex PCR; TCRdb holds only in-frame clones, not every one. The sample has some 1,900,000 clones; approximately 95% are singletons. The sequenced sample was naive CD8+ T cells sorted from blood. Source of these receptors: a man younger than 30 in good health. CDR3s include the opening cysteine and the closing phenylalanine or tryptophan. The D gene is left open where the match is weak. Part of the rows lack a size; the others show once, few, many or a class for expanded clones.

J gene | D gene | CDR3 length | V gene | clone size | CDR3 protein | CDR3 DNA
TRBJ2-5 | TRBD1 | 15 | TRBV5-4 | - | CASSLRTGGQETQYF | TGTGCCAGCAGCTTACGGACAGGGGGTCAAGAGACCCAGTACTTC
TRBJ2-2 | - | 13 | TRBV28 | - | CASSTRDTGELFF | TGTGCCAGCAGTACCCGGGACACCGGGGAGCTGTTTTTT
TRBJ2-3 | - | 17 | TRBV4-3 | - | CASSQESPGTNTDTQYF | TGCGCCAGCAGCCAAGAAAGCCCCGGGACAAACACAGATACGCAGTATTTT
TRBJ1-5 | - | 15 | TRBV6-5 | once | CASSPISGSNQPQHF | TGTGCCAGCAGTCCTATCTCAGGGAGCAATCAGCCCCAGCATTTT
TRBJ2-3 | TRBD2 | 15 | TRBV2 | - | CASSESGGDTDTQYF | TGTGCCAGCAGTGAAAGCGGGGGGGACACAGATACGCAGTATTTT
TRBJ2-5 | - | 15 | TRBV6-1 | - | CASSEGYGLDETQYF | TGTGCCAGCAGTGAAGGGTACGGGCTGGACGAGACCCAGTACTTC
TRBJ2-3 | TRBD2 | 15 | TRBV30 | - | CAWSWGGSSTDTQYF | TGTGCCTGGAGTTGGGGGGGAAGCAGCACAGATACGCAGTATTTT
TRBJ2-1 | - | 12 | TRBV30 | - | CAWSVSGNEQFF | TGTGCCTGGAGTGTAAGCGGTAATGAGCAGTTCTTC
TRBJ1-5 | - | 15 | TRBV2 | - | CASGFTGLPGQPQHF | TGTGCCAGCGGTTTTACAGGGCTTCCAGGGCAGCCCCAGCATTTT
TRBJ2-7 | TRBD2 | 14 | TRBV25-1 | - | CASRTSGISYEQYF | TGTGCCAGCCGGACTAGCGGGATTTCCTACGAGCAGTACTTC
TRBJ2-7 | - | 12 | TRBV14 | - | CASSHGGQEQYF | TGTGCCAGCAGCCACGGCGGGCAAGAGCAGTACTTC
TRBJ1-3 | TRBD1 | 15 | TRBV15 | - | CATSKDRGLGNTIYF | TGTGCCACCAGCAAAGACAGGGGGCTCGGAAACACCATATATTTT
TRBJ2-3 | TRBD2 | 18 | TRBV5-1 | - | CASSLSGAQPVFTDTQYF | TGCGCCAGCAGCTTGAGCGGGGCGCAACCCGTGTTTACAGATACGCAGTATTTT
TRBJ2-7 | - | 11 | TRBV5-6 | once | CASSTLYEQYF | TGTGCCAGCAGCACTCTCTACGAGCAGTACTTC
TRBJ2-1 | - | 13 | TRBV9 | - | CASSVGDYNEQFF | TGTGCCAGCAGCGTAGGGGACTACAATGAGCAGTTCTTC
TRBJ1-1 | TRBD1 | 15 | TRBV4-1 | - | CASSQGQGLNTEAFF | TGCGCCAGCAGCCAAGGACAGGGCTTGAACACTGAAGCTTTCTTT
TRBJ2-7 | - | 13 | TRBV28 | - | CASSLSVRYEQYF | TGTGCCAGCAGTTTATCGGTTAGGTACGAGCAGTACTTC
TRBJ2-7 | - | 14 | TRBV5-4 | - | CASSLLGSSYEQYF | TGTGCCAGCAGCCTGCTGGGGAGCTCCTACGAGCAGTACTTC
TRBJ2-7 | - | 13 | TRBV11-3 | - | CASSLAGIYEQYF | TGTGCCAGCAGCTTGGCAGGGATCTACGAGCAGTACTTC
TRBJ2-7 | - | 14 | TRBV5-1 | - | CASSTYTGDYEQYF | TGCGCCAGCAGCACCTACACGGGGGATTACGAGCAGTACTTC
TRBJ2-7 | - | 15 | TRBV4-1 | - | CASSPSYLTWAEQYF | TGCGCCAGCAGCCCAAGTTACTTAACTTGGGCCGAGCAGTACTTC
TRBJ2-3 | - | 15 | TRBV29-1 | - | CSVEGDSLSTDTQYF | TGCAGCGTTGAAGGGGATTCTCTTAGCACAGATACGCAGTATTTT
TRBJ2-1 | - | 14 | TRBV28 | - | CASSLFEARNEQFF | TGTGCCAGCAGTTTATTTGAGGCCCGCAATGAGCAGTTCTTC
TRBJ1-2 | - | 14 | TRBV7-9 | - | CASSLVGEVNGYTF | TGTGCCAGCAGCTTGGTGGGGGAGGTAAATGGCTACACCTTC
TRBJ2-7 | TRBD2 | 15 | TRBV6-1 | once | CASSEEASGGYEQYF | TGTGCCAGCAGTGAAGAGGCTAGCGGGGGGTACGAGCAGTACTTC
TRBJ2-7 | TRBD1 | 16 | TRBV5-6 | - | CASSLAGTGSWGEQYF | TGTGCCAGCAGCTTGGCCGGGACAGGGTCTTGGGGCGAGCAGTACTTC
TRBJ2-5 | - | 15 | TRBV4-1 | - | CASSQVLGSLETQYF | TGCGCCAGCAGCCAAGTATTGGGGAGCCTAGAGACCCAGTACTTC
TRBJ2-1 | - | 14 | TRBV7-2 | - | CASSFLGTYNEQFF | TGTGCCAGCAGCTTCCTCGGGACCTACAATGAGCAGTTCTTC
TRBJ1-3 | TRBD1 | 13 | TRBV11-2 | - | CASSVGQGYTIYF | TGTGCCAGCAGCGTTGGACAGGGTTACACCATATATTTT
TRBJ2-7 | TRBD2 | 17 | TRBV4-1 | - | CASSQKTLAGESYEQYF | TGCGCCAGCAGCCAAAAGACCTTAGCGGGAGAATCCTACGAGCAGTACTTC
TRBJ2-7 | - | 15 | TRBV4-3 | - | CASSQEVDRRYEQYF | TGCGCCAGCAGCCAAGAAGTCGACAGGCGCTACGAGCAGTACTTC
TRBJ2-7 | - | 15 | TRBV13 | - | CASSLDGFSPYEQYF | TGTGCCAGCAGCTTGGACGGATTTTCACCCTACGAGCAGTACTTC
TRBJ2-7 | - | 12 | TRBV2 | - | CASSEGLWEQYF | TGTGCCAGCAGTGAGGGCCTCTGGGAGCAGTACTTC
TRBJ1-2 | - | 14 | TRBV19 | once | CASSIEGGDYGYTF | TGTGCCAGTAGTATCGAAGGGGGTGACTATGGCTACACCTTC
TRBJ2-1 | TRBD2 | 15 | TRBV7-9 | - | CASSLALAGGHEQFF | TGTGCCAGCAGCTTAGCGCTAGCGGGAGGGCATGAGCAGTTCTTC
TRBJ1-1 | - | 13 | TRBV27 | - | CASSPGLPTSAFF | TGTGCCAGCAGTCCAGGGTTGCCCACCTCAGCTTTCTTT
TRBJ2-7 | - | 13 | TRBV11-2 | - | CASSSTVSYEQYF | TGTGCCAGCAGCTCTACAGTCTCCTACGAGCAGTACTTC
TRBJ2-1 | - | 14 | TRBV4-3 | - | CASSQVSGDNEQFF | TGCGCCAGCAGCCAAGTTAGCGGAGACAATGAGCAGTTCTTC
TRBJ2-7 | TRBD2 | 15 | TRBV28 | - | CASSFDAGGTYEQYF | TGTGCCAGCAGTTTCGACGCGGGGGGGACTTACGAGCAGTACTTC
TRBJ2-5 | - | 10 | TRBV6-1 | - | CASSDPIYNF | TGTGCCAGCAGTGACCCCATCTACAACTTC
TRBJ2-2 | - | 13 | TRBV4-3 | - | CASSQDHAGELFF | TGCGCCAGCAGCCAAGACCACGCCGGGGAGCTGTTTTTT
TRBJ1-4 | - | 15 | TRBV7-8 | - | CASSSPREANEKLFF | TGTGCCAGCAGCTCTCCCAGGGAGGCTAATGAAAAACTGTTTTTT
TRBJ2-1 | TRBD2 | 18 | TRBV4-1 | - | CASSQVGLAGGPDNEQFF | TGCGCCAGCAGCCAAGTGGGACTAGCGGGAGGGCCGGACAATGAGCAGTTCTTC
TRBJ2-1 | - | 13 | TRBV5-1 | - | CASSSYGYNEQFF | TGCGCCAGCAGCTCCTACGGTTACAATGAGCAGTTCTTC
TRBJ2-1 | - | 16 | TRBV5-6 | - | CASSPGEGEYYNEQFF | TGTGCCAGCAGCCCGGGGGAGGGGGAGTACTACAATGAGCAGTTCTTC
TRBJ2-7 | TRBD1 | 16 | TRBV6-6 | - | CASSFRQGFGPYEQYF | TGTGCCAGCAGTTTTCGACAGGGATTCGGCCCCTACGAGCAGTACTTC
TRBJ2-5 | TRBD1 | 16 | TRBV5-6 | - | CASSSTGTGDQETQYF | TGTGCCAGCAGCTCCACTGGGACAGGGGACCAAGAGACCCAGTACTTC
TRBJ2-7 | TRBD2 | 13 | TRBV9 | - | CASSATSAYEQYF | TGTGCCAGCAGCGCCACTAGCGCCTACGAGCAGTACTTC
TRBJ2-5 | - | 14 | TRBV11-2 | - | CASSPWTVQETQYF | TGTGCCAGCAGCCCATGGACAGTACAAGAGACCCAGTACTTC
TRBJ1-2 | - | 16 | TRBV6-5 | - | CASSYSGASYSYGYTF | TGTGCCAGCAGTTACTCGGGGGCCAGCTATAGCTATGGCTACACCTTC
TRBJ2-5 | - | 12 | TRBV28 | - | CASSPRSETQYF | TGTGCCAGCAGTCCCCGGTCAGAGACCCAGTACTTC
TRBJ2-7 | TRBD1 | 16 | TRBV6-5 | - | CASSYSIGQASYEQYF | TGTGCCAGCAGTTACTCAATAGGACAGGCTTCCTACGAGCAGTACTTC
TRBJ1-2 | - | 14 | TRBV11-2 | - | CASSPGGDTYGYTF | TGTGCCAGCAGCCCGGGGGGCGACACCTATGGCTACACCTTC
TRBJ2-3 | TRBD1 | 14 | TRBV5-1 | - | CASSLGQGADTQYF | TGCGCCAGCAGCTTGGGACAGGGGGCTGATACGCAGTATTTT
TRBJ1-4 | - | 14 | TRBV15 | - | CATTEVPTNEKLFF | TGTGCCACCACCGAGGTCCCAACTAATGAAAAACTGTTTTTT
TRBJ2-7 | - | 14 | TRBV9 | - | CASSVGSGSYEQYF | TGTGCCAGCAGCGTAGGGTCAGGGAGCTACGAGCAGTACTTC
TRBJ2-7 | TRBD1 | 12 | TRBV7-9 | - | CAIGTGLYEQYF | TGTGCCATTGGGACAGGATTATACGAGCAGTACTTC